This T cell receptor beta chain was sequenced for a study of blood T cell repertoires in COVID-19. Participant-given clinical history determined each cohort assignment. CDR1 is SGHTA and CDR2 is FQGTGA in the germline V gene. This CDR3 comprises 14 residues. V lost 5 bases to trimming and J lost 3 bases; unmatched junction nucleotides: 3. Some clones are missing from TCRdb's copy, which holds only in-frame ones; the method was immunoSEQ multiplex PCR. The sample contains about 200,000 clones, about nine tenths of which appear only once. This chain connects TRBV7-3 to TRBJ2-3; the match to TRBD1 covers 9 bases. The sequenced material came from PBMCs or T cells enriched from blood (not recorded which). The sequence was obtained from a woman in her twenties or thirties who had recovered from COVID-19. CDR3 residues: CASSRGTGTDTQYF. CDR3 nucleotide sequence: TGTGCCAGCAGCCGTGGGACAGGGACAGATACGCAGTATTTT.